These 13 T cell receptor beta chains share one sample of origin, sequenced in a study of STAT5B mutations in CD4+ large granular lymphocyte leukemia. Clones were read by immunoSEQ multiplex PCR, and TCRdb kept only the in-frame ones, dropping some. Here the sample spans approximately 33,000 clones, 70% to 90% being singletons. The source material was CD4+ T cells from blood buffy coats. These receptors were taken from a human donor in good health.

The CDR3 sequence is CASSVEGGQTQYF. In nucleotides, the CDR3 is TGTGCCAGCAGCGTAGAGGGGGGACAGACCCAGTACTTC. The J gene is TRBJ2-5, the V gene TRBV9; D may match TRBD1 or TRBD2 (6 bases each). CDR3 length equals 13 residues. The V end lost 0 bases, the J end lost 6 bases, and 9 bases lay between the germline ends. Germline V gene data show CDR1 as SGDLS and CDR2 as YYNGEE. The full variable domain, with the rest looked up from reference TRBV9 and TRBJ2-5, is DSGVTQTPKHLITATGQRVTLRCSPRSGDLSVYWYQQSLDQGLQFLIQYYNGEERAKGNILERFSAQQFPDLHSELNLSSLELGDSALYFCASSVEGGQTQYFGPGTRLLVL.

The genes are TRBV13 and TRBJ1-1, with D unclear. Germline loops: CDR1 PRHDT, CDR2 FYEKMQ (reference sequence). The CDR3 length is 14 residues. Trimming took off 5 bases at V and 0 bases at J, with 10 bases between the two ends. The DNA for the CDR3 is TGTGCCAGCAGCGAGGACCTCATGAACACTGAAGCTTTCTTT. It is translated as CASSEDLMNTEAFF. Full variable domain (rest looked up from reference TRBV13 and TRBJ1-1): AAGVIQSPRHLIKEKRETATLKCYPIPRHDTVYWYQQGPGQDPQFLISFYEKMQSDKGSIPDRFSAQQFSDYHSELNMSSLELGDSALYFCASSEDLMNTEAFFGQGTRLTVV.

This chain links TRBV5-1 with TRBJ1-3; no clear D gene. The germline V gene has CDR1 SGHRS and CDR2 YFSETQ. V was trimmed by 0 bases and J by 0 bases, leaving 10 bases between them. This CDR3 is 16 amino acids long. CDR3 sequence (DNA): TGCGCCAGCAGCTTGGACAGCAGGACCTCTGGAAACACCATATATTTT. Encoded protein: CASSLDSRTSGNTIYF.

The rearrangement joins TRBV6-5 to TRBJ1-2; tentatively, D is TRBD1 (6 bases). This CDR3 has 13 amino acids. Germline CDR1 MNHEY, CDR2 SVGAGI. V lost 6 bases and J 4 bases, leaving 12 bases between the germline ends. The CDR3 is CASSRDTTYGYTF. DNA of the CDR3: TGTGCCAGCAGCAGGGACACCACCTATGGCTACACCTTC.

The chain links TRBV7-9 to TRBJ1-4; D uncertain. CDR1 and CDR2 from the germline V gene are SEHNR and FQNEAQ (reference sequence). V dropped 3 bases and J dropped 0 bases, with 11 bases sitting between them. The CDR3 totals 16 residues. In nucleotides, the CDR3 is TGTGCCAGCAGCTTTAAACAGATAACAACTAATGAAAAACTGTTTTTT. The encoded protein is CASSFKQITTNEKLFF.

The gene calls are TRBV18 and TRBJ1-2, with TRBD1 matching 7 bases. V shed 0 bases and J 5 bases; nucleotides not matched to a gene: 6. The germline gives CDR1 KGHSH, CDR2 LQKENI. The CDR3 covers 15 residues. CDR3 amino acids: CASSPPKGARYGYTF. The DNA of the CDR3 is TGTGCCAGCTCACCACCGAAGGGGGCGCGATATGGCTACACCTTC.

This clone has a handful of counts. The J gene is TRBJ2-7, the V gene TRBV7-2; D remains unclear. This CDR3 contains 13 residues. Germline CDR1 reads SGHTA; CDR2 reads FQGNSA. The ends were cut back, 5 bases at V and 3 bases at J, with 11 bases in the middle. The CDR3 loop is CASSLGRGYEQYF. CDR3 nucleotide sequence: TGTGCCAGCAGCCTTGGGCGTGGCTACGAGCAGTACTTC. The full variable domain, rest sourced from reference TRBV7-2 and TRBJ2-7, is GAGVSQSPSNKVTEKGKDVELRCDPISGHTALYWYRQSLGQGLEFLIYFQGNSAPDKSGLPSDRFSAERTGGSVSTLTIQRTQQEDSAVYLCASSLGRGYEQYFGPGTRLTVT.

The V gene is TRBV11-2, the J gene TRBJ2-5; the D gene is possibly TRBD1 (6 bases). V lost 5 bases, J lost 4 bases, and 14 bases lay in between. The germline V gene encodes CDR1 SGHAT and CDR2 FQNNGV. The CDR3 loop spans 14 amino acids. CDR3 nucleotides: TGTGCCAGCAGCACGACGGGACAAGGAGAGACCCAGTACTTC. It is translated as CASSTTGQGETQYF.

The chain is built from TRBV12-5 and TRBJ1-2, with unresolved D. This CDR3 comprises 14 residues. The germline V gene has CDR1 LGHNT and CDR2 FRNRAP. With 2 bases removed from V and 6 bases from J, the gap between germline ends came to 13 bases. In nucleotides, the CDR3 is TGTGCTAGTGGTTTGCCCCCCCTATCGAATGGCTACACCTTC. Protein: CASGLPPLSNGYTF.

This clone occurred a few times. The chain employs TRBV11-3 and TRBJ1-2, with D possibly being TRBD1 (5 bases). V lost 5 bases to trimming and J lost 4 bases, with 17 bases between them. Germline assignment: CDR1 SGHNT and CDR2 YENEEA. The CDR3 spans 15 residues. The CDR3 is CASSPPGRSVYGYTF. The CDR3 DNA reads as TGTGCCAGCAGCCCGCCAGGGCGCAGTGTCTATGGCTACACCTTC.

This chain joins TRBV19 and TRBJ1-1; D is undetermined. CDR1 is LNHDA, CDR2 SQIVND, per germline (reference sequence). Deletions cut 1 base from V and 7 bases from J, with 13 bases between. This CDR3 contains 14 residues. CDR3 residues: CASSIGTRTGEAFF. CDR3 coding DNA: TGTGCCAGTAGTATAGGGACTCGGACGGGTGAAGCTTTCTTT.

The V gene is TRBV7-9, the J gene TRBJ2-5, with 8 bases fitting TRBD2. This CDR3 spans 13 amino acids. V trimming: 4 bases; J trimming: 2 bases; junction bases outside the gene matches: 0. Germline CDR1 and CDR2: SEHNR and FQNEAQ (reference sequence). The DNA for the CDR3 is TGTGCCAGCAGCTCGGGGGGGCAAGAGACCCAGTACTTC. This codes for CASSSGGQETQYF.

With regard to this clone: Its ends do not fully match the called genes, so a read error is possible. The rearrangement links TRBV10-1 to TRBJ2-7; either TRBD1 or TRBD2 may supply D (5 bases each). There are 14 residues in the CDR3. From germline, CDR1 is WNHNN and CDR2 SYGVQD (reference sequence). CDR3 region: CASSELSYRDREFF. The DNA for the CDR3 is TGCGCCAGCAGTGAGCTCTCCTACCGGGACCGTGAGTTTTTC.